The 15 T cell receptor beta chains listed next were all sequenced from one sample in a study of T cell responses to AZD1222 COVID-19 vaccine. Sequencing was performed with immunoSEQ multiplex PCR; in TCRdb, only in-frame clones are kept and a portion is missing. The data hold around 140,000 clones, with around nine tenths observed a single time. This specimen consisted of peripheral blood, obtained on day 0 of AZD1222 vaccination. These receptors came from an adult in good health.

This rearrangement joins TRBV9 to TRBJ1-1; D is possibly TRBD1 (6 bases). Germline V lookup: CDR1 SGDLS, CDR2 YYNGEE. The germline V and J ends were trimmed by 4 bases and 0 bases, with 13 bases remaining between them. This CDR3 is 15 amino acids long. CDR3 DNA sequence: TGTGCCAGCAGCCTGCAGACAGGTCTGAACACTGAAGCTTTCTTT. It encodes CASSLQTGLNTEAFF.

This sequence joins TRBV27 and TRBJ2-1; D not resolved. Germline V gives CDR1 MNHEY, CDR2 SMNVEV (reference sequence). V was cut by 4 bases and J by 3 bases, with 13 bases left in between. This CDR3 comprises 15 residues. CDR3 residues: CASSSMLTYYNEQFF. CDR3 bases: TGTGCCAGCAGTTCCATGTTGACCTACTACAATGAGCAGTTCTTC.

The V call is TRBV5-1, the J call TRBJ1-6; D remains ambiguous. The CDR3 covers 14 residues. V lost 0 bases and J lost 4, with 5 bases in between. Germline-derived CDR1 and CDR2 are SGHRS and YFSETQ. For the CDR3, the DNA is TGCGCCAGCAGCTTGGAGGGATATAATTCACCCCTCCACTTT. Translating gives CASSLEGYNSPLHF.

The chain employs TRBV6-5 and TRBJ2-7; D is perhaps TRBD1 (6 bases). Germline V CDR1 and CDR2: MNHEY, SVGAGI. The CDR3 loop spans 14 amino acids. With 7 bases removed from V and 2 bases from J, the gap between germline ends came to 15 bases. The CDR3 loop reads CASKRTETTYEQYF. CDR3 coding DNA: TGTGCCAGCAAGCGGACAGAAACAACCTACGAGCAGTACTTC.

This chain uses TRBV5-1 with TRBJ2-1; D is uncertain. CDR1 and CDR2 (germline): SGHRS, YFSETQ. The germline V and J ends were trimmed by 4 bases and 11 bases, with 13 bases remaining between them. The CDR3 sequence is 12 residues long. CDR3 residues: CASSTTGVKQFF. The CDR3 coding sequence is TGCGCCAGCAGCACTACTGGGGTAAAGCAGTTCTTC.

This clone has only one observation. This chain uses TRBV5-1 with TRBJ1-1, with 8 bases that match TRBD1. CDR3 size: 14 residues. Unmatched junction bases numbered 4, after V lost 0 bases and J lost 6 bases. In germline, CDR1 is SGHRS, CDR2 YFSETQ. The CDR3 DNA reads TGCGCCAGCAGCTTGGGACAGGGGACAGCTGAAGCTTTCTTT. Translating it yields CASSLGQGTAEAFF.

The rearrangement joins TRBV19 to TRBJ1-2, with D hard to call. Trimming pared 7 bases from V and 1 base from J, leaving 19 bases between. Germline values: CDR1 LNHDA, CDR2 SQIVND (reference sequence). The CDR3 extends over 16 amino acids. The CDR3 DNA reads TGTGCCAGTATCCAGAGGGCCGGACTAGATAACTATGGCTACACCTTC. This codes for CASIQRAGLDNYGYTF.

This clone was observed a single time. The rearrangement joins TRBV9 to TRBJ2-3; TRBD2 agrees at 11 bases. Unmatched junction bases numbered 13, after V lost 8 bases and J lost 5 bases. The CDR3 loop spans 16 amino acids. Germline-derived CDR1 and CDR2 are SGDLS and YYNGEE. The CDR3 is CASATSGSKGVDTQYF. CDR3 sequence (DNA): TGTGCCAGTGCTACTAGCGGGAGTAAAGGGGTAGATACGCAGTATTTT. Variable domain in full (rest from reference TRBV9 and TRBJ2-3): DSGVTQTPKHLITATGQRVTLRCSPRSGDLSVYWYQQSLDQGLQFLIQYYNGEERAKGNILERFSAQQFPDLHSELNLSSLELGDSALYFCASATSGSKGVDTQYFGPGTRLTVL.

This clone was recorded only once. The chain is built from TRBV5-6 and TRBJ1-6; 8 bases are a match to TRBD1. Unmatched junction bases numbered 9, after V lost 1 base and J lost 9 bases. Germline lookup yields CDR1 SGHDT and CDR2 YYEEEE. The CDR3 contains 16 residues. CDR3 sequence: CASSLPGQEIGSPLHF. The CDR3 DNA is TGTGCCAGCAGCTTGCCGGGACAGGAGATTGGTTCACCCCTCCACTTT.

The chain couples TRBV19 to TRBJ1-4; 7 positions agree with TRBD1. In germline, CDR1 is LNHDA, CDR2 SQIVND (reference sequence). This CDR3 is built from 15 residues. The trim removed 4 bases at V and 6 bases at J, leaving 8 bases unmatched. The CDR3 DNA reads TGTGCCAGTAGTACCCTGACAGGGTATGATGAAAAACTGTTTTTT. As protein: CASSTLTGYDEKLFF. The full variable domain, its missing parts supplied by reference TRBV19 and TRBJ1-4, is DGGITQSPKYLFRKEGQNVTLSCEQNLNHDAMYWYRQDPGQGLRLIYYSQIVNDFQKGDIAEGYSVSREKKESFPLTVTSAQKNPTAFYLCASSTLTGYDEKLFFGSGTQLSVL.

In its sample, this clone was seen once. The chain joins TRBV29-1 to TRBJ2-1, with 7 bases lining up with TRBD2. Germline V gives CDR1 SQVTM, CDR2 ANQGSEA. The CDR3 length is 13 residues. After removal of 7 bases from V and 8 bases from J, the junction contained 11 bases not matched to a gene. The CDR3, as DNA: TGCAGCGGGCGACGAACGGGGGGTGATGAGCAGTTCTTC. Protein product: CSGRRTGGDEQFF.

The sample holds a few counts of this clone. The chain recombines TRBV6-1 with TRBJ1-5; no firm D call. CDR1 and CDR2 (germline): MNHNS, SASEGT. The CDR3 extends over 15 amino acids. V was trimmed by 0 bases and J by 5 bases, leaving 11 bases between them. For the CDR3, the DNA is TGTGCCAGCAGTGAAGCAGAAGGTAAAGATCAGCCCCAGCATTTT. The encoded protein is CASSEAEGKDQPQHF.

The V and J genes are TRBV27 and TRBJ1-2; D is perhaps TRBD1 (5 bases). Trimming pared 4 bases from V and 8 bases from J, leaving 23 bases between. The length of the CDR3 is 16 residues. Germline CDR1 and CDR2: MNHEY and SMNVEV (reference sequence). The CDR3 DNA reads TGTGCCAGCAGTTCTCAATACCCCACAAGGGGTGACGGCTACACCTTC. This sequence encodes CASSSQYPTRGDGYTF.

Remarks on this clone: A junction end diverges from the germline sequence, so it may reflect a read error. The CDR3 region is CASGSGLAGVF. In nucleotides, the CDR3 is TGTGCTAGTGGTTCGGGACTAGCGGGGGTCTTC. The chain links TRBV12-5 to TRBJ2-1, with 14 positions matching TRBD2. The CDR3 loop spans 11 amino acids. From germline, CDR1 is LGHNT and CDR2 FRNRAP. Full variable domain (missing parts from reference TRBV12-5 and TRBJ2-1): DARVTQTPRHKVTEMGQEVTMRCQPILGHNTVFWYRQTMMQGLELLAYFRNRAPLDDSGMPKDRFSAEMPDATLATLKIQPSEPRDSAVYFCASGSGLAGVFGPGTRLTVL.

A single count supports this clone. The rearrangement uses TRBV5-1 and TRBJ2-2; D uncertain. V lost 4 bases, J lost 4 bases, and 17 bases lay in between. Per germline, CDR1 SGHRS and CDR2 YFSETQ. The CDR3 totals 16 residues. In nucleotides, the CDR3 is TGCGCCAGCAGCCTTGGAGCCCAGGTTGGCACCGGGGAGCTGTTTTTT. Residues: CASSLGAQVGTGELFF.